This T cell receptor (beta chain) was captured by sequencing in a study of shared T cell receptors in the human thymus. V dropped 0 bases and J dropped 4 bases, with 9 bases sitting between them. CDR3 length: 14 residues. Germline-derived CDR1 and CDR2 are LNHDA and SQIVND (reference sequence). Clones were read by immunoSEQ multiplex PCR, and TCRdb kept only the in-frame ones, dropping some. The profile shows around 730,000 clones, 70% to 90% of them singletons. This sample also belongs to another study, concerning human thymus T cells. That source adds: Thymic repertoires from unrelated individuals overlapped highly, related research reported.

The clonotype was recovered from a girl under three years old with a congenital heart defect. The sequenced material came from thymocytes. The rearrangement links TRBV19 to TRBJ1-1; D gene uncertain. CDR3 sequence: CASSIDGAGTEAFF. DNA of the CDR3: TGTGCCAGTAGTATAGATGGTGCGGGCACTGAAGCTTTCTTT.